Listed here are 20 T cell receptor beta chains from one sample, sequenced in a study of blood T cell repertoires in COVID-19. Here immunoSEQ multiplex PCR was the method, and the copy in TCRdb shows in-frame clones only, minus some. This repertoire shows 300,000 or so clones, 75% to 90% found once; its top ten account for 3% to 4.5%. Sequencing input: peripheral blood. Every receptor here comes from a woman in her thirties or forties with acute or convalescent COVID-19.

The chain joins TRBV19 to TRBJ2-5, with TRBD1 identical over 10 bases. The CDR3 is made up of 15 amino acids. Germline values: CDR1 LNHDA, CDR2 SQIVND (reference sequence). Trimming removed 8 bases from V and 2 bases from J; junction bases left unmatched: 8. CDR3 in amino acids: CASCDRGRQQETQYF. CDR3 bases: TGTGCCAGTTGTGACAGGGGGCGTCAACAAGAGACCCAGTACTTC.

The J gene is TRBJ1-3, the V gene TRBV5-1; D might be TRBD1 (6 bases). Trimming pared 0 bases from V and 4 bases from J, leaving 14 bases between. CDR3 length: 16 amino acids. Germline CDR1 and CDR2: SGHRS and YFSETQ. DNA for the CDR3: TGCGCCAGCAGCTTGGCCTCAGGGGCTGAAGGAAACACCATATATTTT. Translation gives CASSLASGAEGNTIYF. The whole variable domain, filled in from reference TRBV5-1 and TRBJ1-3, reads KAGVTQTPRYLIKTRGQQVTLSCSPISGHRSVSWYQQTPGQGLQFLFEYFSETQRNKGNFPGRFSGRQFSNSRSEMNVSTLELGDSALYLCASSLASGAEGNTIYFGEGSWLTVV.

V usage is TRBV12-5 and J usage is TRBJ2-5; 9 bases are shared with TRBD2. The CDR3 spans 17 residues. Germline CDR1 and CDR2: LGHNT and FRNRAP. Trimming took 2 bases from V and 2 from J; bases not matched to a gene: 9. CDR3 residues: CASGLPLAAGGQETQYF. CDR3 sequence (DNA): TGTGCTAGTGGTTTGCCTCTGGCAGCGGGGGGACAAGAGACCCAGTACTTC.

V is TRBV15 and J is TRBJ1-2, with D perhaps matching TRBD1 (6 bases). Germline V gives CDR1 LNHNV, CDR2 YYDKDF (reference sequence). V dropped 4 bases and J dropped 5 bases, with 11 bases sitting between them. The CDR3 runs to 13 residues. CDR3 protein: CATSIDRTYGYTF. The CDR3 nucleotides read TGTGCCACCAGCATAGACAGGACTTATGGCTACACCTTC. Full variable domain (remainder filled in from reference TRBV15 and TRBJ1-2): DAMVIQNPRYQVTQFGKPVTLSCSQTLNHNVMYWYQQKSSQAPKLLFHYYDKDFNNEADTPDNFQSRRPNTSFCFLDIRSPGLGDTAMYLCATSIDRTYGYTFGSGTRLTVV.

The count of this clone is one. The chain couples TRBV3-1 (or the pseudogene TRBV3-2) to TRBJ2-5; 7 nucleotides line up with TRBD2. J lost 0 bases, V lost 0 bases, and 10 bases had no gene match. From germline, CDR1 is LGHDT and CDR2 YNNKEL (reference sequence). CDR3 length equals 18 residues. As DNA, the CDR3 is TGTGCCAGCAGCCAAGATACGGGGGGTTTACGCTACCAAGAGACCCAGTACTTC. It yields the protein CASSQDTGGLRYQETQYF.

The gene calls are TRBV5-5 and TRBJ1-2, with 10 bases aligning to TRBD1. Germline CDR1 and CDR2: SGHKS and YYEKEE (reference sequence). The CDR3 runs 18 residues. The J segment lost 3 bases and the V segment lost 4 bases, leaving 15 bases of the junction unmatched. CDR3 loop: CASSRGQGTLIPHYGYTF. The CDR3 nucleotides are TGTGCCAGCAGCCGGGGACAGGGGACCCTGATACCACACTATGGCTACACCTTC. The variable domain in full, with the rest retrieved from reference TRBV5-5 and TRBJ1-2, is DAGVTQSPTHLIKTRGQQVTLRCSPISGHKSVSWYQQVLGQGPQFIFQYYEKEERGRGNFPDRFSARQFPNYSSELNVNALLLGDSALYLCASSRGQGTLIPHYGYTFGSGTRLTVV.

This clone was seen a single time. The chain joins TRBV5-1 to TRBJ1-1; D might be TRBD1 (6 bases). The germline V and J ends were trimmed by 0 bases and 0 bases, with 12 bases remaining between them. The V gene's germline CDR1 is SGHRS and CDR2 YFSETQ. The CDR3 totals 16 residues. The CDR3 loop reads CASSLVGGPLNTEAFF. The CDR3 DNA follows: TGCGCCAGCAGCTTGGTGGGGGGGCCGTTGAACACTGAAGCTTTCTTT. The full variable domain, in which reference TRBV5-1 and TRBJ1-1 provide the parts outside the CDR3, is KAGVTQTPRYLIKTRGQQVTLSCSPISGHRSVSWYQQTPGQGLQFLFEYFSETQRNKGNFPGRFSGRQFSNSRSEMNVSTLELGDSALYLCASSLVGGPLNTEAFFGQGTRLTVV.

The chain combines TRBV30 with TRBJ1-2; TRBD1 agrees at 7 bases. CDR3 size: 15 residues. The trim removed 8 bases at V and 2 bases at J, leaving 14 bases unmatched. CDR1 is GTSNPN, CDR2 SVGIG, per germline (reference sequence). The CDR3 region is CAGGRGQALNYGYTF. Here the CDR3 DNA reads TGTGCCGGAGGGCGTGGACAGGCGCTCAACTATGGCTACACCTTC.

The rearrangement links TRBV7-2 to TRBJ1-1; D is ambiguous. The CDR3 spans 14 residues. From germline, CDR1 is SGHTA and CDR2 FQGNSA. The V gene lost 1 base and the J gene lost 6 bases, with 12 bases spanning the gap. The CDR3 nucleotides read TGTGCCAGCAGCTTAGTTGGCGGCCAGTCTGAAGCTTTCTTT. Translating it yields CASSLVGGQSEAFF.

V gene TRBV19 combines with J gene TRBJ2-3; a possible D gene is TRBD1 (6 bases). Germline V lookup: CDR1 LNHDA, CDR2 SQIVND (reference sequence). The germline V and J ends were trimmed by 9 bases and 4 bases, with 17 bases remaining between them. The CDR3 has 14 residues. This CDR3 reads CASRQQGNADTQYF. The CDR3 DNA follows: TGTGCCAGCAGACAACAGGGTAACGCAGATACGCAGTATTTT.

With regard to this clone: At the DNA level, this CDR3 is encoded by other sequences in the same sample as well. The genes are TRBV18 and TRBJ1-4; the match to TRBD1 covers 9 bases. This CDR3 comprises 15 residues. After removal of 0 bases from V and 8 bases from J, the junction contained 4 bases not matched to a gene. From germline, CDR1 is KGHSH and CDR2 LQKENI. CDR3 in amino acids: CASSPPGQGGEKLFF. The CDR3 nucleotides read TGTGCCAGCTCACCACCGGGACAGGGTGGAGAAAAACTGTTTTTT.

The gene calls are TRBV13 and TRBJ1-1; 8 bases are a match to TRBD1. This CDR3 is 14 amino acids long. V lost 2 bases, J lost 6 bases, and 5 bases stayed unmatched. Looked up from germline, CDR1 is PRHDT and CDR2 is FYEKMQ (reference sequence). The CDR3 bases are TGTGCCAGCAGCTTATACGGACAGGGATCTGAAGCTTTCTTT. Amino acid sequence: CASSLYGQGSEAFF.

This rearrangement joins TRBV19 to TRBJ2-2, with 9 bases identical to TRBD1. Germline lookup yields CDR1 LNHDA and CDR2 SQIVND (reference sequence). With V trimmed by 3 bases and J by 5 bases, 4 bases remained unmatched. The CDR3 spans 15 residues. The CDR3 DNA follows: TGTGCCAGTAGTATGACAGGGGGTTGGACCGGGGAGCTGTTTTTT. Translating it yields CASSMTGGWTGELFF.

The CDR3 bases are TGTGCCAGCTGCCCGGGACAGGGGGCATCTGGGGCCAACGTCCTGACTTTC. Its translation is CASCPGQGASGANVLTF. The chain has TRBV18 and TRBJ2-6, with 12 nucleotides matching TRBD1. Trimming at V came to 7 bases and at J to 1 base, leaving 5 bases not matched to a gene. This CDR3 is built from 17 residues. Germline V gives CDR1 KGHSH, CDR2 LQKENI.

The chain employs TRBV11-2 and TRBJ1-5, with 7 positions matching TRBD1. CDR3 length: 14 amino acids. Germline CDR1 SGHAT, CDR2 FQNNGV. Germline trimming cut 5 bases from V and 4 bases from J; bases unmatched to any gene: 5. The CDR3 DNA sequence: TGTGCCAGCAGCGCGGGACAGTGGAATCAGCCCCAGCATTTT. Residues: CASSAGQWNQPQHF.

This clone has only one observation. This sequence joins TRBV9 and TRBJ1-3, with 7 nucleotides matching TRBD1. V lost 0 bases, J lost 4 bases, and 10 bases stayed unmatched. The CDR3 totals 17 residues. The germline CDR1 and CDR2 sequences are SGDLS and YYNGEE. The DNA for the CDR3 is TGTGCCAGCAGCGTAGGGCAGGGGGTCGCAGCGGGAAACACCATATATTTT. It yields the protein CASSVGQGVAAGNTIYF.

The V call is TRBV18, the J call TRBJ2-7; 11 bases line up with TRBD2. V shed 3 bases and J 5 bases; nucleotides not matched to a gene: 3. The germline V gene has CDR1 KGHSH and CDR2 LQKENI. The CDR3 length is 14 residues. Written as DNA, the CDR3 is TGTGCCAGCTCACCTGTGACTAGCGGGGACGAGCAGTACGTC. Protein: CASSPVTSGDEQYV.

The V gene is TRBV6-1, the J gene TRBJ1-6; 8 bases line up with TRBD1. Germline V gene data show CDR1 as MNHNS and CDR2 as SASEGT. V dropped 4 bases and J dropped 0; count of bases not matched to a gene: 11. This CDR3 has 19 amino acids. The CDR3 DNA reads as TGTGCCAGCAGTGGCTTGAGACAGGGGCCGAGCTCCTATAATTCACCCCTCCACTTT. This translates into CASSGLRQGPSSYNSPLHF.

The chain employs TRBV12-3 or TRBV12-4 and TRBJ1-1; D ambiguous. The V end was cut by 7 bases, the J end by 1 base, with 10 bases between. There are 13 residues in the CDR3. CDR3 residues: CASMAARNTEAFF. In DNA form, the CDR3 reads TGTGCCAGCATGGCGGCGAGGAACACTGAAGCTTTCTTT.

The count of this clone is one. This chain links TRBV3-1 (or the pseudogene TRBV3-2) with TRBJ1-6; 8 nucleotides line up with TRBD1. This CDR3 is 14 amino acids long. CDR1 and CDR2 from the germline V gene are LGHDT and YNNKEL (reference sequence). Unmatched junction bases numbered 3, after V lost 5 bases and J lost 6 bases. CDR3: CASSGGQGNSPLHF. The CDR3 bases are TGTGCCAGCAGCGGAGGACAGGGTAATTCACCCCTCCACTTT.